These 14 T cell receptor beta chains came from one sample sequenced in a study of T-cell memory formation after mild COVID-19 (dated by TCRdb to about 2021). Library preparation used 5' RACE. TCRdb shows the sequencer as Illumina NovaSeq 6000. TCRdb applied fastp at Q25 and MiXCR to the public reads, then kept only in-frame beta chains. Every distinct CDR3 protein forms one entry, paired with its most common genes and DNA. The sample profile shows a few hundred thousand distinct CDR3 sequences; 15% to 20% of them were found once. The ten largest make up roughly 20% of the sample. Input material: PBMCs or a T cell subset sorted from them (not recorded which). The receptors here all came from a young man who had mild COVID-19 (a few samples of this study predate the infection). The sample titles of this study are shuffled in the database, so cell type and time point are left out; the donor was told from shared clones.

This clonotype was found a few times. This chain links TRBV3-1 with TRBJ2-5; a weak D match, TRBD2 (5 bases). The germline V gene encodes CDR1 LGHDT and CDR2 YNNKEL (reference sequence). The CDR3 is made up of 17 amino acids. V was shortened by 1 base and J by 4 bases, with 19 bases between the two germline ends. In DNA form, the CDR3 reads TGTGCCAGCAGCCAAGGCAAAATTGCGTCGGGGTTAGAGACCCAGTACTTC. This sequence encodes CASSQGKIASGLETQYF.

The genes are TRBV10-2 and TRBJ1-2; the match to TRBD1 covers 8 bases. Germline CDR1 reads WSHSY; CDR2 reads SAAADI. CDR3 length: 13 residues. V dropped 5 bases and J dropped 4; count of bases not matched to a gene: 3. Here the CDR3 DNA reads TGCGCCAGCAGTTCTACAGGGGGCTATGGCTACACCTTC. Translated, it gives CASSSTGGYGYTF.

In this sample, this clonotype turned up many times. This chain connects TRBV29-1 to TRBJ2-3; D perhaps matches TRBD1 (6 bases). The CDR3 runs to 12 residues. Per germline, CDR1 SQVTM and CDR2 ANQGSEA. The ends were cut back, 8 bases at V and 2 bases at J, with 11 bases in the middle. This CDR3 reads CSSRDTTDTQYF. CDR3 nucleotides: TGCAGCTCCAGGGACACCACAGATACGCAGTATTTT.

This clonotype was detected only a few times. The chain links TRBV7-8 to TRBJ2-7; D unclear. The CDR3 extends over 14 amino acids. Between the trimmed V and J ends, which lost 0 bases and 2 bases, there was a span of 8 bases. Per the germline V gene, CDR1 is SGHVS and CDR2 is FQNEAQ. CDR3 sequence: CASSLASRTYEQYV. CDR3 DNA: TGTGCCAGCAGCTTAGCGTCCCGGACCTACGAGCAGTACGTC.

This chain links TRBV7-9 with TRBJ2-3; D not certain. Germline CDR1 is SEHNR and CDR2 is FQNEAQ (reference sequence). Trimming took 8 bases from V and 6 from J, leaving 15 bases between them. There are 13 residues in the CDR3. CDR3 loop: CASEPPLGDTQYF. The CDR3 region has the DNA TGTGCCAGCGAACCCCCGTTGGGGGATACGCAGTATTTT.

This clonotype has at least ten counts. The CDR3: CASSQGTGPYEQYF. CDR3 bases: TGCGCCAGCAGCCAAGGGACGGGACCTTACGAGCAGTACTTC. The chain recombines TRBV4-1 with TRBJ2-7; D may correspond to TRBD1 or TRBD2 (5 bases each). There are 14 residues in the CDR3. Trimming took 1 base from V and 4 from J, leaving 11 bases between them. Germline CDR1 is MGHRA and CDR2 is YSYEKL.

The chain employs TRBV19 and TRBJ1-1; D gene unclear. Germline V CDR1 and CDR2: LNHDA, SQIVND (reference sequence). Between the trimmed V and J ends, which lost 8 bases and 5 bases, there was a span of 21 bases. This CDR3 is 15 amino acids long. In DNA, the CDR3 is TGTGCCAGTCTAGATGGCGCCGGATCGACAACTGAAGCTTTCTTT. Its protein product is CASLDGAGSTTEAFF.

The chain couples TRBV5-6 to TRBJ2-3; D is tentatively TRBD1 or TRBD2 (5 bases each). The CDR3 sequence is 16 residues long. V lost 1 base to trimming and J lost 6 bases, with 18 bases between them. The germline V gene has CDR1 SGHDT and CDR2 YYEEEE. The CDR3 nucleotides are TGTGCCAGCAGCTTGAGATCAGGGACGCTGGTGGATACGCAGTATTTT. Protein: CASSLRSGTLVDTQYF.

This clonotype was picked up a small number of times. The V call is TRBV5-1, the J call TRBJ1-1, with TRBD1 as a possible D gene (5 bases). V dropped 5 bases and J dropped 1 base, with 18 bases sitting between them. The CDR3 loop spans 16 amino acids. CDR1 is SGHRS and CDR2 is YFSETQ in the germline V gene. The CDR3 reads CASSFMGRGRNTEAFF. CDR3 DNA: TGCGCCAGCAGTTTCATGGGGCGAGGGAGGAACACTGAAGCTTTCTTT.

This clonotype has only one observation. The chain links TRBV27 to TRBJ2-5, with D perhaps being TRBD1 or TRBD2 (5 bases each). The V gene lost 6 bases and the J gene lost 1 base, with 15 bases spanning the gap. The CDR3 has 15 residues. The V gene's germline CDR1 is MNHEY and CDR2 SMNVEV (reference sequence). The chain's CDR3 is CASRPGTLPQETQYF. CDR3 nucleotides: TGTGCCAGCAGACCCGGGACCTTACCCCAAGAGACCCAGTACTTC.

This clonotype appeared a few times. This rearrangement joins TRBV4-2 to TRBJ2-5, with 7 nucleotides matching TRBD1. This CDR3 has 13 amino acids. V trimming: 5 bases; J trimming: 3 bases; junction bases outside the gene matches: 3. Germline assignment: CDR1 LGHNA and CDR2 YNFKEQ. CDR3 nucleotide sequence: TGTGCCAGCAGCACCGGACAGGAAGAGACCCAGTACTTC. This codes for CASSTGQEETQYF.

DNA for the CDR3: TGCGCCAGCAGCCAGCAGGGGCTCTCTGGGGCCAACGTCCTGACTTTC. Its translation is CASSQQGLSGANVLTF. V gene TRBV4-3 combines with J gene TRBJ2-6, with a tentative D call TRBD1 (6 bases). CDR1 is LGHNA and CDR2 is YSLEER in the germline V gene. V was trimmed by 3 bases and J by 0 bases, leaving 9 bases between them. The CDR3 consists of 16 residues.

The genes are TRBV7-9 and TRBJ2-2, with 7 bases identical to TRBD1. In germline, CDR1 is SEHNR, CDR2 FQNEAQ (reference sequence). The trim removed 8 bases at V and 2 bases at J, leaving 2 bases unmatched. This CDR3 has 13 residues. CDR3: CASGDSNTGELFF. CDR3 DNA sequence: TGTGCCAGCGGGGACAGCAACACCGGGGAGCTGTTTTTT.

This chain joins TRBV29-1 and TRBJ1-1, with D possibly TRBD1 on 5 matching bases. Germline CDR1 SQVTM, CDR2 ANQGSEA. The CDR3 runs to 12 residues. With 7 bases removed from V and 4 bases from J, the gap between germline ends came to 13 bases. CDR3 amino acids: CSGSDSFTEAFF. CDR3 coding DNA: TGCAGCGGATCCGACAGTTTCACTGAAGCTTTCTTT.